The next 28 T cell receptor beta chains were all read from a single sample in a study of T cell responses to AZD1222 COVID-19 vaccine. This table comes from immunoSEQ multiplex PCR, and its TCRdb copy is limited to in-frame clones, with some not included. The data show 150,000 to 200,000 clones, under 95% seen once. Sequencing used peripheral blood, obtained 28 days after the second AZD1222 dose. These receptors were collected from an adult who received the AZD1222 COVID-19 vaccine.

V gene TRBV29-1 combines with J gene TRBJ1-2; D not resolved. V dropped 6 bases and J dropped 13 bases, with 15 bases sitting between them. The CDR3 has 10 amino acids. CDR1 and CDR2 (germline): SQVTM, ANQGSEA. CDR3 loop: CSVLDTRLTF. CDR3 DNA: TGCAGCGTCCTTGACACCCGCCTCACCTTC.

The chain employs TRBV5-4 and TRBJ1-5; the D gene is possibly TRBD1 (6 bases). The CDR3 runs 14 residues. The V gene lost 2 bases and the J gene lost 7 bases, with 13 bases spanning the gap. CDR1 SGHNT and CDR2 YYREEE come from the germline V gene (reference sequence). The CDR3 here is CASSLRGIEQPQHF. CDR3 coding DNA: TGTGCCAGCAGCTTAAGGGGGATCGAGCAGCCCCAGCATTTT.

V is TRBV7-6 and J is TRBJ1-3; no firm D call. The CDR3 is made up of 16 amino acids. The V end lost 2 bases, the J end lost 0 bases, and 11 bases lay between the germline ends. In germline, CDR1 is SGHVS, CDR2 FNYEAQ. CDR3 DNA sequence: TGTGCCAGCAGCTTAAGGATAGGCCACTCTGGAAACACCATATATTTT. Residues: CASSLRIGHSGNTIYF.

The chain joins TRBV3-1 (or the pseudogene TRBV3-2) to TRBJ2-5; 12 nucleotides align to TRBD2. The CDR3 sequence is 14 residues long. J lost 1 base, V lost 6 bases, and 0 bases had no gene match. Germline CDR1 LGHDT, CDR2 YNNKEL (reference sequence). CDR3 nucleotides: TGTGCCAGCAGACTAGCGGGGGGCCAAGAGACCCAGTACTTC. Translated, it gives CASRLAGGQETQYF.

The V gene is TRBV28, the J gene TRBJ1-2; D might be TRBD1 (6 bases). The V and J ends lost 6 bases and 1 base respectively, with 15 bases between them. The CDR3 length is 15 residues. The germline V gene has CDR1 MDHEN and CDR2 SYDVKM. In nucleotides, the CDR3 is TGTGCCAGCAGATTGGAGGGGGGCATTAACTATGGCTACACCTTC. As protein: CASRLEGGINYGYTF.

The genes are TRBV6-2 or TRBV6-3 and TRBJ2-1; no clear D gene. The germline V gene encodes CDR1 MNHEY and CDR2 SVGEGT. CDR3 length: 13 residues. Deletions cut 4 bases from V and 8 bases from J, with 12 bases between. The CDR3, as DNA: TGTGCCAGCAGTTCGGCCTCTTGGGATGAGCAGTTCTTC. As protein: CASSSASWDEQFF.

CDR3 loop: CASSAVAGGPGEQFF. In DNA, the CDR3 is TGCGCCAGCAGCGCCGTAGCGGGGGGGCCTGGTGAGCAGTTCTTC. This chain connects TRBV5-1 to TRBJ2-1; 11 bases align to TRBD2. Trimming at V came to 4 bases and at J to 9 bases, leaving 9 bases not matched to a gene. Germline CDR1 is SGHRS and CDR2 is YFSETQ. CDR3 length: 15 residues. The full variable domain, its missing parts supplied by reference TRBV5-1 and TRBJ2-1, is KAGVTQTPRYLIKTRGQQVTLSCSPISGHRSVSWYQQTPGQGLQFLFEYFSETQRNKGNFPGRFSGRQFSNSRSEMNVSTLELGDSALYLCASSAVAGGPGEQFFGPGTRLTVL.

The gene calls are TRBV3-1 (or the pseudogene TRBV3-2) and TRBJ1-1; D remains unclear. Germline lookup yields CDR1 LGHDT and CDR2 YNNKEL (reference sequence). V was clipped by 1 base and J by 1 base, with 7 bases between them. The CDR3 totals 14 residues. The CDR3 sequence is CASSQADWNTEAFF. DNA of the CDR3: TGTGCCAGCAGCCAAGCCGACTGGAACACTGAAGCTTTCTTT.

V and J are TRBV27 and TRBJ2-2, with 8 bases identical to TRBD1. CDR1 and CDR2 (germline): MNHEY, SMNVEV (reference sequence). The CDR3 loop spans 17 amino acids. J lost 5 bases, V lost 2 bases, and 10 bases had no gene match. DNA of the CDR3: TGTGCCAGCAGTTTACTCCCCCCACAGGGGGGAACCGGGGAGCTGTTTTTT. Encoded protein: CASSLLPPQGGTGELFF.

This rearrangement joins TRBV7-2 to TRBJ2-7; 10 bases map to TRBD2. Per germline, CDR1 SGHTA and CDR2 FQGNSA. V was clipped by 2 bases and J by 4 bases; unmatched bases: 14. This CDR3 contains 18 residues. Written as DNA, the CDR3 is TGTGCCAGCAGCTTACTTCGCGGGGGTAGCGGGGGGAAATACGAGCAGTACTTC. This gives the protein CASSLLRGGSGGKYEQYF. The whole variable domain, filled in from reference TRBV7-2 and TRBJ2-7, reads GAGVSQSPSNKVTEKGKDVELRCDPISGHTALYWYRQSLGQGLEFLIYFQGNSAPDKSGLPSDRFSAERTGGSVSTLTIQRTQQEDSAVYLCASSLLRGGSGGKYEQYFGPGTRLTVT.

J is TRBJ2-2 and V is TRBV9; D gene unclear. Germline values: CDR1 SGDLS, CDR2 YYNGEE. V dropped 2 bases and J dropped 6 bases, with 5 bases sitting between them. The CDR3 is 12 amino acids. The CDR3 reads CASSVTAGELFF. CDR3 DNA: TGTGCCAGCAGCGTGACGGCCGGGGAGCTGTTTTTT.

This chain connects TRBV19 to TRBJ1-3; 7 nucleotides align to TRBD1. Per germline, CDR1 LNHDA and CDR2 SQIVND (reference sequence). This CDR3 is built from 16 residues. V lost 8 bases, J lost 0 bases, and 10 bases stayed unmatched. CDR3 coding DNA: TGTGCCAGTTTTTTGACAGGGCGTCACTCTGGAAACACCATATATTTT. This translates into CASFLTGRHSGNTIYF.

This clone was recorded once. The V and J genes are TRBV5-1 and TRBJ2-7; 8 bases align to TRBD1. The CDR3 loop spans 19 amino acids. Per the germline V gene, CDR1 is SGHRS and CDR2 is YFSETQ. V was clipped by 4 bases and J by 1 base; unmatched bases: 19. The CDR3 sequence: CASSPKTGVLPFLSYEQYF. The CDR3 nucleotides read TGCGCCAGCAGCCCCAAGACAGGGGTCCTCCCCTTTTTATCCTACGAGCAGTACTTC. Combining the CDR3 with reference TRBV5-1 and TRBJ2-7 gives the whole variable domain KAGVTQTPRYLIKTRGQQVTLSCSPISGHRSVSWYQQTPGQGLQFLFEYFSETQRNKGNFPGRFSGRQFSNSRSEMNVSTLELGDSALYLCASSPKTGVLPFLSYEQYFGPGTRLTVT.

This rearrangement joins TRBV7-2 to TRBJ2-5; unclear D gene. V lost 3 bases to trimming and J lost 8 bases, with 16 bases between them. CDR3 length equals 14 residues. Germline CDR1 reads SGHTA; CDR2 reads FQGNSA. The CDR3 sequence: CASSLSGRGGTQYF. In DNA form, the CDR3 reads TGTGCCAGCAGCTTGTCAGGACGAGGCGGAACCCAGTACTTC.

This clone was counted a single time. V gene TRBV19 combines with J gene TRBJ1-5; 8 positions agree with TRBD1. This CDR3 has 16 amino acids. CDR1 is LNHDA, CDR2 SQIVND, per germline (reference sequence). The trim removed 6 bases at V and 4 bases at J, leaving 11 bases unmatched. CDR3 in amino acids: CASRALVGQGNQPQHF. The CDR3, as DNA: TGTGCCAGTAGAGCCCTCGTCGGACAGGGTAATCAGCCCCAGCATTTT.

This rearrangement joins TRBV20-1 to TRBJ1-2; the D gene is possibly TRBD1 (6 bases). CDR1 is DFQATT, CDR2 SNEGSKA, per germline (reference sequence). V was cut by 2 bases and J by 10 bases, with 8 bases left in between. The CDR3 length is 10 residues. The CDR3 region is CSARTGTYTF. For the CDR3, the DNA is TGCAGTGCTAGAACAGGGACCTACACCTTC.

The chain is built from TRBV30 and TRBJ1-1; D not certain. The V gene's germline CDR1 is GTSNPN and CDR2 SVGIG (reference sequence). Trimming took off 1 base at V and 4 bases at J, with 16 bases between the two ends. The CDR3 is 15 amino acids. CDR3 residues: CAWSDARASGTEAFF. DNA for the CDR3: TGTGCCTGGAGTGACGCGAGGGCAAGTGGCACTGAAGCTTTCTTT.

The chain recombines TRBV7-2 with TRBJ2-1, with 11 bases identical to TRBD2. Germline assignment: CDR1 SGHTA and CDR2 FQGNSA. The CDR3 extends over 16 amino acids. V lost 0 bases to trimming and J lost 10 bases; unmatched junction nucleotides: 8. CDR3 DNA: TGTGCCAGCAGCTTAGCCCACTTGGGACTAGCGGAGGAGCAGTTCTTC. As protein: CASSLAHLGLAEEQFF.

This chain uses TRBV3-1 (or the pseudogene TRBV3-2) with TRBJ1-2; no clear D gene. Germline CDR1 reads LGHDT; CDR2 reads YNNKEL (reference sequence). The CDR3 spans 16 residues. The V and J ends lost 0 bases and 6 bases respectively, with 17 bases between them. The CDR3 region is CASSQERLDGQNGYTF. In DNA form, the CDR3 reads TGTGCCAGCAGCCAAGAGCGACTGGACGGGCAGAATGGCTACACCTTC.

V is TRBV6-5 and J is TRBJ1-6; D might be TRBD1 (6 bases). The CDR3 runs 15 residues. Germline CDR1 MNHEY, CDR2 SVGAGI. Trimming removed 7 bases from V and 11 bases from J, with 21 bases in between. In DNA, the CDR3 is TGTGCCAGCAACCTTGGGAGAGGGGGGTCTCCACCCCTCCACTTT. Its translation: CASNLGRGGSPPLHF.

CDR3 DNA: TGTGCCAGCAGCTTGGTGGGGGGGACGGACAATGAGCAGTTCTTC. Encoded protein: CASSLVGGTDNEQFF. This rearrangement joins TRBV5-6 to TRBJ2-1; 7 positions match TRBD2. Trimming removed 0 bases from V and 5 bases from J; junction bases left unmatched: 5. CDR1 and CDR2 from the germline V gene are SGHDT and YYEEEE. The CDR3 covers 15 residues.

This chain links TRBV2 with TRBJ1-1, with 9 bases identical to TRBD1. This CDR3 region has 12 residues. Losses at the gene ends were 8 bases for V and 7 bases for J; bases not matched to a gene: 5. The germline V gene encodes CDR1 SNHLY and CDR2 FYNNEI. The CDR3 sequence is CASGTGIGEAFF. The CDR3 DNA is TGTGCCAGCGGGACAGGGATCGGTGAAGCTTTCTTT.

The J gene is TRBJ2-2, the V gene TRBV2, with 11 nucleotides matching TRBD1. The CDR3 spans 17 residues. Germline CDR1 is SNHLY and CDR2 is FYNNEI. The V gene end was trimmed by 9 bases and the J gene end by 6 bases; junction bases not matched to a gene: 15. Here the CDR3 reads CASGPTGQGARAGELFF. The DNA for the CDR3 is TGTGCCAGTGGCCCCACCGGACAGGGGGCGAGGGCCGGGGAGCTGTTTTTT.

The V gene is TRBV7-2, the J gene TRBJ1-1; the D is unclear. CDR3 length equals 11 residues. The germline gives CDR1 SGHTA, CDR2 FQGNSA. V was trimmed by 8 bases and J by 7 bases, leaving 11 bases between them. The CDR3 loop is CASAVRGEAFF. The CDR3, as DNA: TGTGCCAGCGCCGTTCGTGGTGAAGCTTTCTTT. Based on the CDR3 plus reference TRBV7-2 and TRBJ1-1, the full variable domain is GAGVSQSPSNKVTEKGKDVELRCDPISGHTALYWYRQSLGQGLEFLIYFQGNSAPDKSGLPSDRFSAERTGGSVSTLTIQRTQQEDSAVYLCASAVRGEAFFGQGTRLTVV.

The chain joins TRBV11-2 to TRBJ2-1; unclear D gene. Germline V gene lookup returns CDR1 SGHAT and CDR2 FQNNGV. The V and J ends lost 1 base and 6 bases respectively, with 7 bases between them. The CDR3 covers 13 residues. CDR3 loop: CASSLVVSNEQFF. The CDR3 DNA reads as TGTGCCAGCAGCTTAGTAGTTAGCAATGAGCAGTTCTTC.

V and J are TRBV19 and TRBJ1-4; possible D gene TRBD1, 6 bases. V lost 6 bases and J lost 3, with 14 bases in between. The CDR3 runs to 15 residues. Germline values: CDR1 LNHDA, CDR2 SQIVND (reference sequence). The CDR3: CASRPLDSSNEKLFF. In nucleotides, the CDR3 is TGTGCCAGTAGGCCCCTGGACAGCTCTAATGAAAAACTGTTTTTT.

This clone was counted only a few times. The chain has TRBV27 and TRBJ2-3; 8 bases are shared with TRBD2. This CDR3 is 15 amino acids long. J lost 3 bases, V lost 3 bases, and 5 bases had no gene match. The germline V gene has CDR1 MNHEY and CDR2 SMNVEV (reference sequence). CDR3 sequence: CASSFGRAGTDTQYF. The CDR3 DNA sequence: TGTGCCAGCAGTTTCGGGAGGGCCGGTACAGATACGCAGTATTTT.

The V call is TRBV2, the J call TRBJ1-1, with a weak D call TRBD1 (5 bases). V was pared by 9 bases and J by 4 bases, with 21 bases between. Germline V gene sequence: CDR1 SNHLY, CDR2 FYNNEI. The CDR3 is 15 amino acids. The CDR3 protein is CASYAGIVGATEAFF. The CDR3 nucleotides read TGTGCCAGTTATGCAGGGATAGTTGGGGCCACTGAAGCTTTCTTT. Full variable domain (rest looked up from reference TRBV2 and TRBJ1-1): EPEVTQTPSHQVTQMGQEVILRCVPISNHLYFYWYRQILGQKVEFLVSFYNNEISEKSEIFDDQFSVERPDGSNFTLKIRSTKLEDSAMYFCASYAGIVGATEAFFGQGTRLTVV.